This T cell receptor beta chain came from a study of blood T cells in healthy people across ages. Study conclusions and caveats: A roughly linear fall in TCR beta diversity per million T cells was seen with increasing age.

The CDR3 contains 15 residues. Trimming shortened V by 5 bases and J by 1 base, and 14 bases separated the two germline ends. The germline V gene encodes CDR1 SGHTA and CDR2 FQGNSA. This clonotype was found once. Its matching antigen is unknown. Primed by a sample-barcoded 5' primer and a J-beta primer mix, a second PCR proceeded for 7 to 11 cycles. TCRdb recomputed calls from the 5' RACE reads with MiXCR, one row per CDR3 protein. Of around 970,000 distinct CDR3 sequences listed, 45% to 60% are singletons. Sequencing used blood. The TCR was taken from a woman aged 60-75 years in good health. The V call is TRBV7-2, the J call TRBJ1-2; D possibly corresponds to TRBD1 (5 bases). CDR3 sequence: CASSPSSRDNYGYTF. The CDR3 coding sequence is TGTGCCAGCAGCCCGTCTAGCAGGGATAACTATGGCTACACCTTC.